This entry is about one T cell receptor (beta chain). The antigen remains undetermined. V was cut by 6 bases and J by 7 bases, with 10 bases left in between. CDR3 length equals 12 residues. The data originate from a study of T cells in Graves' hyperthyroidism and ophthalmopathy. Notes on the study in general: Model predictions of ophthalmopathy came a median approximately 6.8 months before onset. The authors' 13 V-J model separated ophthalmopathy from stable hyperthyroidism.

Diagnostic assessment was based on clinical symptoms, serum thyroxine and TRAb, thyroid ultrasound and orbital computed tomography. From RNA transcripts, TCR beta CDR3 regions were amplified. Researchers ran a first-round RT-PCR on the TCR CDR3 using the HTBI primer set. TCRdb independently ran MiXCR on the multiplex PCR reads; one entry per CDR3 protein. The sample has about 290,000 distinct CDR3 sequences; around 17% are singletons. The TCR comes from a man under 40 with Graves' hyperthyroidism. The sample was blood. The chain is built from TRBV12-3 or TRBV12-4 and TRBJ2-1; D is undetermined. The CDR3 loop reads CASSRIDNEQFF. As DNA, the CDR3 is TGTGCCAGCAGCCGAATCGATAATGAGCAGTTCTTC.